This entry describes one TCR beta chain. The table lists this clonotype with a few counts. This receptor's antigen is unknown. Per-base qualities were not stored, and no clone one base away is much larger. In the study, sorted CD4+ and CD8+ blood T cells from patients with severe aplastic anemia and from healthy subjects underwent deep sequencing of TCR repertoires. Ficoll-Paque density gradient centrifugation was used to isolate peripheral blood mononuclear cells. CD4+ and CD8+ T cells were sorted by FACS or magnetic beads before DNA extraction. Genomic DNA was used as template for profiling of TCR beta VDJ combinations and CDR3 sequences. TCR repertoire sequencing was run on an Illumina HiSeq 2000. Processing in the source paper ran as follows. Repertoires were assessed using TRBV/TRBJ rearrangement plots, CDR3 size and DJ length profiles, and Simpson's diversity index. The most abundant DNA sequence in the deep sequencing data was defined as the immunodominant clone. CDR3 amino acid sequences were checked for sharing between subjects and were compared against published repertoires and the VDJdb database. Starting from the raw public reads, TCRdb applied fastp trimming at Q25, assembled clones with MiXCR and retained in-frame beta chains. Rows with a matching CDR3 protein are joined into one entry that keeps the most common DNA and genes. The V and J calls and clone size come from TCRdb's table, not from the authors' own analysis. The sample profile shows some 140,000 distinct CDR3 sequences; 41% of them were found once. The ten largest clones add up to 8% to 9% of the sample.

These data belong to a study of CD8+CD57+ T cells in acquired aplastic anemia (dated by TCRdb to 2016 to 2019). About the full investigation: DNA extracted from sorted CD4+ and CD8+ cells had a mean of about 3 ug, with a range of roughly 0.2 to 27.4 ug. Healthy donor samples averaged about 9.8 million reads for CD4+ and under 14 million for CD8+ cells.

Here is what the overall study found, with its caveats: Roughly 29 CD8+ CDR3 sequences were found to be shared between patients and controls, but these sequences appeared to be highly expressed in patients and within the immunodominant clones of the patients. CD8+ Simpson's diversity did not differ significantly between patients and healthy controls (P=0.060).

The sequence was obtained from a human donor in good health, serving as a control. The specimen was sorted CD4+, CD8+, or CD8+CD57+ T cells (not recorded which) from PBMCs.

The CDR3 in this case is CATSRDRAVNTEAFF. The bases read TGTGCCACCAGCAGAGACAGGGCCGTGAACACTGAAGCTTTCTTT. Recombination linked TRBV15 to TRBJ1-1; tentative D gene TRBD1, with 5 bases matching. Taken from the germline V gene (reference sequence), the CDR1 and CDR2 loops are LNHNV and YYDKDF. From its cysteine to its phenylalanine, the CDR3 spans 15 amino acids. Just the 45-base CDR3 DNA is kept, in frame starting at base 1. Cut back by 0 bases and 0 bases, the V and J ends lie 8 bases apart.